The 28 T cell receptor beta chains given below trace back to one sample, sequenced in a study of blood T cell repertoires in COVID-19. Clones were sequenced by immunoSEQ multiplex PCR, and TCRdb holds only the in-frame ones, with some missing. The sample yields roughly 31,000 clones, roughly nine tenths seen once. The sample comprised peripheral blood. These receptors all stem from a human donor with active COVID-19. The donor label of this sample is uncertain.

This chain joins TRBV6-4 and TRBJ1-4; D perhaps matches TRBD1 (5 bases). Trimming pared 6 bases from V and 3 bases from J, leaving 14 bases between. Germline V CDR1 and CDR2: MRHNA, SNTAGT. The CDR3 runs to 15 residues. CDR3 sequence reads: CASRKRGEPNEKLFF. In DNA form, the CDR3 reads TGTGCCAGCAGGAAACGGGGGGAGCCTAATGAAAAACTGTTTTTT.

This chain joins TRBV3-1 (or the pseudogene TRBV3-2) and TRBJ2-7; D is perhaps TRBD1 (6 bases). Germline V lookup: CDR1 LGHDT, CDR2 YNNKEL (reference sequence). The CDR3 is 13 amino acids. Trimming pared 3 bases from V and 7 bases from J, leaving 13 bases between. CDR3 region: CASSQQPGTEQYF. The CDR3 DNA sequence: TGTGCCAGCAGCCAGCAACCCGGGACAGAGCAGTACTTC.

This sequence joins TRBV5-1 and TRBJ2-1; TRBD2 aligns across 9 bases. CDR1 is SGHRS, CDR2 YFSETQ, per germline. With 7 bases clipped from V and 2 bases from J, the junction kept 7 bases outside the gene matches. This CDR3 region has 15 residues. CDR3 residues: CASATSGSTYNEQFF. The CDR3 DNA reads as TGCGCCAGCGCGACTAGCGGATCAACCTACAATGAGCAGTTCTTC.

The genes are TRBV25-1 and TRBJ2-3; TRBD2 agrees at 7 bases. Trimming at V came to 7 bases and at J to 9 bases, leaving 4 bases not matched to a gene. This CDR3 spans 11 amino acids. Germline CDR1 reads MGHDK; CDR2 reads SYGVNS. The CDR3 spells CASTPGGTQYF. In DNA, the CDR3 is TGTGCCAGCACCCCGGGGGGAACGCAGTATTTT.

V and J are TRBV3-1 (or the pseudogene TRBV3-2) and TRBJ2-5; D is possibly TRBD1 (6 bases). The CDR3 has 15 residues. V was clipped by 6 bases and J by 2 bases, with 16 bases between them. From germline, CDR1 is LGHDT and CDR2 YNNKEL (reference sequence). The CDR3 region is CASSQPWTDQETQYF. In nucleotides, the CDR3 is TGTGCCAGCAGTCAACCCTGGACAGATCAAGAGACCCAGTACTTC.

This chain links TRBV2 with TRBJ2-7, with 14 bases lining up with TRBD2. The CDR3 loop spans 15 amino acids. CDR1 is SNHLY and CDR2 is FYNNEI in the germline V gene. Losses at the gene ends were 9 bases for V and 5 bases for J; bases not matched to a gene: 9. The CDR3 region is CARSGLAGELDEQYF. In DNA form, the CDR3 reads TGTGCCAGATCGGGACTAGCGGGAGAATTGGACGAGCAGTACTTC.

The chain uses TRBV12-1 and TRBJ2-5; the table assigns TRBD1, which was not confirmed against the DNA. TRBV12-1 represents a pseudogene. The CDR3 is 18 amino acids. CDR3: CASSFKIVVQGREETQYF. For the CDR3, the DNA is TGTGCCAGCAGCTTTAAAATCGTAGTGCAGGGGAGAGAAGAGACCCAGTACTTC.

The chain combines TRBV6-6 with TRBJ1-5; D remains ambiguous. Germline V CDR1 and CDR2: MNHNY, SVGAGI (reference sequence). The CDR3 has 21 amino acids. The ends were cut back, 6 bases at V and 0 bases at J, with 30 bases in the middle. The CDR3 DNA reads TGTGCCAGCAGCCCGTCGACTTTAGACCCAAAAACAACATATAGCAATCAGCCCCAGCATTTT. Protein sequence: CASSPSTLDPKTTYSNQPQHF.

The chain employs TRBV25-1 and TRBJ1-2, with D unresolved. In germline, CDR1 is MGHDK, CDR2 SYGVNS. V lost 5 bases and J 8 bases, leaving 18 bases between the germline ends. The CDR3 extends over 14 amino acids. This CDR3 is CASSPRGNSNGYTF. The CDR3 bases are TGTGCCAGCAGTCCCCGCGGGAATTCGAACGGCTACACCTTC.

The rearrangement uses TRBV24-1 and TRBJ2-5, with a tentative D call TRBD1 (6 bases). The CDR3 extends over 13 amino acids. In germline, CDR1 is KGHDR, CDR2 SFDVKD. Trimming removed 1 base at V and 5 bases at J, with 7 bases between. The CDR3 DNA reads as TGTGCCACCAGTGATTTTGGGGGCGAGACCCAGTACTTC. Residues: CATSDFGGETQYF.

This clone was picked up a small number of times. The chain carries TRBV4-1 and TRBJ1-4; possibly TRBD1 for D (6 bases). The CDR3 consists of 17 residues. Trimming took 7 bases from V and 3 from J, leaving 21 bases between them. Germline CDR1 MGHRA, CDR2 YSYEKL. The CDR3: CASTLIQGPYSNEKLFF. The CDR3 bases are TGCGCCAGCACCCTTATCCAGGGGCCGTACTCTAATGAAAAACTGTTTTTT.

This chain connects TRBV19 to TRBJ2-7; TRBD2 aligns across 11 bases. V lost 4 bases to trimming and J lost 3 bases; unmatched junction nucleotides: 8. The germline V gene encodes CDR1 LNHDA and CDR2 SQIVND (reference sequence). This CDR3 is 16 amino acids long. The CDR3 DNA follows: TGTGCCAGTAGTAACCGCGGACTAGCGGGCTTCTACGAGCAGTACTTC. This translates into CASSNRGLAGFYEQYF.

The CDR3 sequence: CASSQGASRQFF. CDR3 DNA: TGTGCCAGCAGTCAGGGGGCTAGTCGGCAGTTCTTC. This chain joins TRBV12-3 or TRBV12-4 and TRBJ2-1; TRBD1 matches at 8 bases. The CDR3 has 12 amino acids. V dropped 5 bases and J dropped 12; count of bases not matched to a gene: 6.

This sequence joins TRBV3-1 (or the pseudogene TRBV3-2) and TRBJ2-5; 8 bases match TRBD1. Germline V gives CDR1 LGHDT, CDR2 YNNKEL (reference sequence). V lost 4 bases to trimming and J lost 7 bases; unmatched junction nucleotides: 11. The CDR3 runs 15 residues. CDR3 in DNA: TGTGCCAGCAGCCCTCGGACAGGGCTCCGGGGGACCCAGTACTTC. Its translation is CASSPRTGLRGTQYF.

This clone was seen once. The CDR3 DNA follows: TGTGCCAGCAGCCCCTGGGGGGGTACCACTGAGCAGTTCTTC. Residues: CASSPWGGTTEQFF. This chain links TRBV7-2 with TRBJ2-1; TRBD2 aligns across 7 bases. The CDR3 is made up of 14 amino acids. Germline CDR1 and CDR2: SGHTA and FQGNSA. The junction had 10 bases not matched to a gene; V was cut back by 5 bases and J by 9 bases.

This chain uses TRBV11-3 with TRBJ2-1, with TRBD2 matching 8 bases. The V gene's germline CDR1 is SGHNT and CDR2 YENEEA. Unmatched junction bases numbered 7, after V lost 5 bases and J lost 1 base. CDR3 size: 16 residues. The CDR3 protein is CASSPIAGISYNEQFF. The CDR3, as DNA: TGTGCCAGCAGCCCCATAGCGGGAATATCCTACAATGAGCAGTTCTTC.

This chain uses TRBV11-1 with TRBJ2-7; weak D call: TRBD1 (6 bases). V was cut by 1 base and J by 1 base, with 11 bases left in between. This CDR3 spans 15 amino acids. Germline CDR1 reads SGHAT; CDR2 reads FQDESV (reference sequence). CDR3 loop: CASSLGGTRSYEQYF. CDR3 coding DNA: TGTGCCAGCAGCTTAGGAGGGACACGGTCCTACGAGCAGTACTTC.

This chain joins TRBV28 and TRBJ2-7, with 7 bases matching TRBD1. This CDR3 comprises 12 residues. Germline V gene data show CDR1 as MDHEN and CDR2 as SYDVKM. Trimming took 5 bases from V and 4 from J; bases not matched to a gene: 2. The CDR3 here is CASSHRGYEQYF. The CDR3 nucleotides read TGTGCCAGCAGTCACAGGGGATACGAGCAGTACTTC.

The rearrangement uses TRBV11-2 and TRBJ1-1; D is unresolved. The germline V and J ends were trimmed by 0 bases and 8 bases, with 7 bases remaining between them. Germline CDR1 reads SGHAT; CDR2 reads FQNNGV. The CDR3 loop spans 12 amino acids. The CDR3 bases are TGTGCCAGCAGCTTAGATCGGGGAGAAGCTTTCTTT. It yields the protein CASSLDRGEAFF.

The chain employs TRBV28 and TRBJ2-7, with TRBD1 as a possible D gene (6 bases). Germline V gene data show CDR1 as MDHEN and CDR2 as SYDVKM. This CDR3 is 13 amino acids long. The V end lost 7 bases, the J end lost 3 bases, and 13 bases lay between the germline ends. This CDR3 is CASNGGRGYEQYF. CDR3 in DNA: TGTGCCAGCAATGGAGGCAGGGGCTACGAGCAGTACTTC.

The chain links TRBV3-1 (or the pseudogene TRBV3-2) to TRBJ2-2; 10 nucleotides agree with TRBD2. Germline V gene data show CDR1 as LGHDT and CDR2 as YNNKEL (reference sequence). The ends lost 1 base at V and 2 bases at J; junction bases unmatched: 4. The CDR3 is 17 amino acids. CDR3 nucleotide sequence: TGTGCCAGCAGCCAAGTTAGCGGGGGGCCCAACACCGGGGAGCTGTTTTTT. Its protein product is CASSQVSGGPNTGELFF.

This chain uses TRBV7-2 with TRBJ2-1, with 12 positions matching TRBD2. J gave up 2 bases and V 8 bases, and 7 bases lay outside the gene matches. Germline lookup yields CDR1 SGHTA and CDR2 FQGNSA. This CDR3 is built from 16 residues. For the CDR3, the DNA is TGTGCCAGCGGGGGACTAGCGGGCCTAGCCTACAATGAGCAGTTCTTC. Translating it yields CASGGLAGLAYNEQFF.

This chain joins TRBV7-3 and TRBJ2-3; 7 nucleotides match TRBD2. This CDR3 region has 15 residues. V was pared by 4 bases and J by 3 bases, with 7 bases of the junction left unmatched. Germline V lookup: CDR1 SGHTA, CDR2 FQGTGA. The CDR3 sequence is CASSSGLDGTDTQYF. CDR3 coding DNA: TGTGCCAGCAGCTCCGGACTAGATGGGACAGATACGCAGTATTTT.

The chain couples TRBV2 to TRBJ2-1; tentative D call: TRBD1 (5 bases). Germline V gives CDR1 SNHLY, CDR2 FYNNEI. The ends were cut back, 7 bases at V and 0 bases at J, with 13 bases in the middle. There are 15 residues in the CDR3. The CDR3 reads CASTAQGFSYNEQFF. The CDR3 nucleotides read TGTGCCAGCACGGCGCAGGGTTTCTCCTACAATGAGCAGTTCTTC.

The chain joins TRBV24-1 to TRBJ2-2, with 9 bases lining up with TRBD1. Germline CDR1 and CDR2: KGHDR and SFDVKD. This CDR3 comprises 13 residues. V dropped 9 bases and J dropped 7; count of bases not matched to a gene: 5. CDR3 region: CATGTGLNGELFF. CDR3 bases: TGTGCCACCGGGACAGGGTTAAACGGGGAGCTGTTTTTT.

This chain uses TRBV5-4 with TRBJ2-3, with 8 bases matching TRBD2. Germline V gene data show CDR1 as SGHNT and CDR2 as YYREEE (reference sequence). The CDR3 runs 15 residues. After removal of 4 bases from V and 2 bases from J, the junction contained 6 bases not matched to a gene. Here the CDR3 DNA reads TGTGCCAGCAGCGCGCAAGCGGGGGTCACAGATACGCAGTATTTT. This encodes CASSAQAGVTDTQYF.

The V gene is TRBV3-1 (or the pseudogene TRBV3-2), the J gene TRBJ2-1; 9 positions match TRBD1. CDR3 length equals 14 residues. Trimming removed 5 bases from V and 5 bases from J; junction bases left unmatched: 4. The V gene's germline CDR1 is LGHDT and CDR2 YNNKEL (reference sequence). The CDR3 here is CASSYRQGDNEQFF. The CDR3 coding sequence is TGTGCCAGCAGCTACCGACAGGGGGACAATGAGCAGTTCTTC.

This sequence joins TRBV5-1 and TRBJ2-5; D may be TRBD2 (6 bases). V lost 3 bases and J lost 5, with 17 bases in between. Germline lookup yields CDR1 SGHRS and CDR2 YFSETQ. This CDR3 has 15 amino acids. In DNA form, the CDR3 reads TGCGCCAGCAGCTCCCTATCTTCTGGAGGGGAGACCCAGTACTTC. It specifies CASSSLSSGGETQYF.